This TCR beta chain was captured by sequencing in a study of cytomegalovirus exposure and HLA in healthy donors. Repertoires were generated with immunoSEQ multiplex PCR, while TCRdb's copy carries only in-frame clones and drops some. The sample has roughly 270,000 clones, roughly 88% seen once. This CDR3 is 15 amino acids long. The V and J ends lost 1 base and 4 bases respectively, with 13 bases between them. Germline V lookup: CDR1 LNHDA, CDR2 SQIVND (reference sequence). This sequence joins TRBV19 and TRBJ1-2; perhaps TRBD1 as D (5 bases). The sample was PBMCs. The clonotype was recovered from a woman aged 18-29 years in good health and CMV-seronegative. The CDR3 is CASSIGGAGGYGYTF. The CDR3 DNA reads TGTGCCAGTAGTATAGGGGGCGCGGGAGGCTATGGCTACACCTTC.